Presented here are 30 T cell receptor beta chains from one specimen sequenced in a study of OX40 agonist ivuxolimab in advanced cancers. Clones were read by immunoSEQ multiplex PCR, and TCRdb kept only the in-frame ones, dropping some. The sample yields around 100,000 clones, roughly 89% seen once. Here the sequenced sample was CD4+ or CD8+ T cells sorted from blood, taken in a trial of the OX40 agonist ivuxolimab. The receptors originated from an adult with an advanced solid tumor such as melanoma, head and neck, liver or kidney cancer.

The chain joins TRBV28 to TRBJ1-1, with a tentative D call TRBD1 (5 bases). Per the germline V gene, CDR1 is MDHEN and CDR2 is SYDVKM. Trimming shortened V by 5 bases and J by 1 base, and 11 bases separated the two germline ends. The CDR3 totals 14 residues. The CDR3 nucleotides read TGTGCCAGCAGTCCGGGACTCCGGAACACTGAAGCTTTCTTT. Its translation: CASSPGLRNTEAFF.

The CDR3 nucleotides read TGTGCCTGGAGTAAGGGATCCGGAGGCTACACCTTC. This codes for CAWSKGSGGYTF. The rearrangement uses TRBV30 and TRBJ1-2; D unclear. The CDR3 runs 12 residues. V was cut by 2 bases and J by 8 bases, with 12 bases left in between. Germline V lookup: CDR1 GTSNPN, CDR2 SVGIG (reference sequence).

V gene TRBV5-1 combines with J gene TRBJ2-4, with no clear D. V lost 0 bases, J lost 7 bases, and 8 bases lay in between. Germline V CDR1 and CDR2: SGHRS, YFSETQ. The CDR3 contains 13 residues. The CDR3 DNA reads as TGCGCCAGCAGCTTGGCTGGGCGGAACATTCAGTACTTC. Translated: CASSLAGRNIQYF.

CDR3 DNA sequence: TGTGCCACCAGCAGAGTTTTGGGGGCAGGGCCTCCCTACGAGCAGTACTTC. Translating it yields CATSRVLGAGPPYEQYF. This chain uses TRBV15 with TRBJ2-7; D may be TRBD1 (6 bases). Trimming pared 1 base from V and 2 bases from J, leaving 18 bases between. Germline V gene sequence: CDR1 LNHNV, CDR2 YYDKDF (reference sequence). There are 17 residues in the CDR3.

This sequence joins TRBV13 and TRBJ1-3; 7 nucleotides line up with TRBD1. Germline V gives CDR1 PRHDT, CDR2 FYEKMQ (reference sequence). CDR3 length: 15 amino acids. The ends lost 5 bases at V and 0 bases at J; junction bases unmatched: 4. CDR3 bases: TGTGCCAGCAGCCTACAGGGGAACTCTGGAAACACCATATATTTT. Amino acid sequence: CASSLQGNSGNTIYF.

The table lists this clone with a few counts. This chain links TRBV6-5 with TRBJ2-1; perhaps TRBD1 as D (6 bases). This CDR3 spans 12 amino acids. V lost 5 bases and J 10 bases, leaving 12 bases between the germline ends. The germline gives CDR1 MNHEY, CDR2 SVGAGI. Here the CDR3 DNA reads TGTGCCAGCAGTCAAACAGGGACCGAGCAGTTCTTC. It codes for CASSQTGTEQFF.

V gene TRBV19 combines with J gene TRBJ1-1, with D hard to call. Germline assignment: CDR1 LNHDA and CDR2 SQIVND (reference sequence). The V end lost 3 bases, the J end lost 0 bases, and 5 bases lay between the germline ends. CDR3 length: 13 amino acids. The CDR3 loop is CASSMTLNTEAFF. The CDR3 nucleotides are TGTGCCAGTAGTATGACACTGAACACTGAAGCTTTCTTT.

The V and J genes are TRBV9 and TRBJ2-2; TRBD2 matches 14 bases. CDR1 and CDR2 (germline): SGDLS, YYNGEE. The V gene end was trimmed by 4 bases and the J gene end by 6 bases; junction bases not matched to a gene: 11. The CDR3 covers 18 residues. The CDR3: CASSQTGTSGSRPGELFF. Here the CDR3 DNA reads TGTGCCAGCAGCCAAACGGGGACTAGCGGGAGTAGGCCCGGGGAGCTGTTTTTT.

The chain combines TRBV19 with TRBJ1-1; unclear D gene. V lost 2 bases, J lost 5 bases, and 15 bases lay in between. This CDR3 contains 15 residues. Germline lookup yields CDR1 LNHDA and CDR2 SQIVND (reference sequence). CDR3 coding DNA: TGTGCCAGTAGTATAAGTGTTCAAGTGGGTACTGAAGCTTTCTTT. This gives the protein CASSISVQVGTEAFF. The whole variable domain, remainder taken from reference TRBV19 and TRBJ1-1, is DGGITQSPKYLFRKEGQNVTLSCEQNLNHDAMYWYRQDPGQGLRLIYYSQIVNDFQKGDIAEGYSVSREKKESFPLTVTSAQKNPTAFYLCASSISVQVGTEAFFGQGTRLTVV.

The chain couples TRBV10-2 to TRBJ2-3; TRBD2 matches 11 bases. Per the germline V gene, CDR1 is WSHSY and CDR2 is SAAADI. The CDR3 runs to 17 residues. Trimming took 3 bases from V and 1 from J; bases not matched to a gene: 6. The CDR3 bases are TGCGCCAGCAGTGACCAACTAGCGGGAGATGGCACAGATACGCAGTATTTT. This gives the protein CASSDQLAGDGTDTQYF.

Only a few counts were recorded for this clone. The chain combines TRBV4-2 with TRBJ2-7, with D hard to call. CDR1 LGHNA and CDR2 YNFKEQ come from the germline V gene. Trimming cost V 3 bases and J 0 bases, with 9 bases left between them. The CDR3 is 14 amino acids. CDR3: CASSQDWGSYEQYF. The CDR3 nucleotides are TGTGCCAGCAGCCAGGATTGGGGCTCCTACGAGCAGTACTTC.

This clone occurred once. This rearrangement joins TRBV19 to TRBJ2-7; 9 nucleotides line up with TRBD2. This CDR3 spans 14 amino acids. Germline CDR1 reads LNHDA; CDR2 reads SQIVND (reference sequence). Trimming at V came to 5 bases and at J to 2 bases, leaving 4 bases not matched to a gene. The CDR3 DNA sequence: TGTGCCAGTAGTGCACTAGCGGGTGCCTACGAGCAGTACTTC. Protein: CASSALAGAYEQYF.

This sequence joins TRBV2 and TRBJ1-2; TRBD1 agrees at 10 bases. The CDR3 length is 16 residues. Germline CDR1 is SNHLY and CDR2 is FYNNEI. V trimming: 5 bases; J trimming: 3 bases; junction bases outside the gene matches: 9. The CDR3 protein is CASSKRQGATHYGYTF. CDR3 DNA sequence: TGTGCCAGCAGTAAAAGACAGGGGGCAACTCACTATGGCTACACCTTC. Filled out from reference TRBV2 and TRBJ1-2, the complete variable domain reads EPEVTQTPSHQVTQMGQEVILRCVPISNHLYFYWYRQILGQKVEFLVSFYNNEISEKSEIFDDQFSVERPDGSNFTLKIRSTKLEDSAMYFCASSKRQGATHYGYTFGSGTRLTVV.

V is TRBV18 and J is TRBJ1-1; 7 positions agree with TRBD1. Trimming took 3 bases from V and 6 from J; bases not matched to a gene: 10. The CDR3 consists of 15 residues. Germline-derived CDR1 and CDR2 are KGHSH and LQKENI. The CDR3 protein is CASSPSTGSRAEAFF. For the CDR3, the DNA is TGTGCCAGCTCACCTTCGACAGGGAGTAGAGCTGAAGCTTTCTTT.

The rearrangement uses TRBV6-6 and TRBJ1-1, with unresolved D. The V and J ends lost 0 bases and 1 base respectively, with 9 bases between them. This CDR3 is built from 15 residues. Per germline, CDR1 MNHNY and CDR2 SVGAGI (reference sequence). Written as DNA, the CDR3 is TGTGCCAGCAGTTACTCTTCGGCAGCGAACACTGAAGCTTTCTTT. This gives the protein CASSYSSAANTEAFF.

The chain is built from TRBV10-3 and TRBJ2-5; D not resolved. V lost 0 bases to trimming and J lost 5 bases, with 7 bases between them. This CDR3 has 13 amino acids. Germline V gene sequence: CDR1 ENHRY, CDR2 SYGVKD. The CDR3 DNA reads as TGTGCCATCAGTGAGTCGGTTGGGGAGACCCAGTACTTC. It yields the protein CAISESVGETQYF.

The CDR3: CASSLDRSQPQHF. The CDR3 coding sequence is TGTGCCAGCAGCTTAGATAGGAGTCAGCCCCAGCATTTT. The J gene is TRBJ1-5, the V gene TRBV7-8; D gene ambiguous. The CDR3 runs to 13 residues. V dropped 1 base and J dropped 6 bases, with 7 bases sitting between them. The germline CDR1 and CDR2 sequences are SGHVS and FQNEAQ. The full variable domain, its missing parts supplied by reference TRBV7-8 and TRBJ1-5, is GAGVSQSPRYKVAKRGQDVALRCDPISGHVSLFWYQQALGQGPEFLTYFQNEAQLDKSGLPSDRFFAERPEGSVSTLKIQRTQQEDSAVYLCASSLDRSQPQHFGDGTRLSIL.

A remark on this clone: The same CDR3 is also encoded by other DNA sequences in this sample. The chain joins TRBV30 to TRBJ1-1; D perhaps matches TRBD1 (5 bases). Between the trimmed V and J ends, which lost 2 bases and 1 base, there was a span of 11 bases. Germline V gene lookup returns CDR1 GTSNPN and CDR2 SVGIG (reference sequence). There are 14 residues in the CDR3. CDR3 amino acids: CAWSPDGQNTEAFF. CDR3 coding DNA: TGTGCCTGGAGTCCCGACGGACAGAACACTGAAGCTTTCTTT.

The CDR3 nucleotides read TGTGCCAGCTCACCTCGACAGGGAGGCACAGATACGCAGTATTTT. As protein: CASSPRQGGTDTQYF. This chain links TRBV18 with TRBJ2-3; TRBD1 aligns across 7 bases. The trim removed 3 bases at V and 1 base at J, leaving 4 bases unmatched. Germline V gene sequence: CDR1 KGHSH, CDR2 LQKENI. This CDR3 is built from 15 residues.

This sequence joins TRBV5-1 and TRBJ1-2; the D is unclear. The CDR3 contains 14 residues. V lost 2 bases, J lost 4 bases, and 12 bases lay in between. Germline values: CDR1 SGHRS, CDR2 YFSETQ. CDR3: CASSFQPSLYGYTF. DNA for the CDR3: TGCGCCAGCAGCTTTCAGCCCTCTCTCTATGGCTACACCTTC.

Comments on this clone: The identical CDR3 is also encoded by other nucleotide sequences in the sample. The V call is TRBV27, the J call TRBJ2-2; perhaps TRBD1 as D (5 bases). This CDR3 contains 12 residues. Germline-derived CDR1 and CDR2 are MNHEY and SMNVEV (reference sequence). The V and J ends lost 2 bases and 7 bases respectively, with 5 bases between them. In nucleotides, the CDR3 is TGTGCCAGCAGTTTAAGGGGCGGGGAGCTGTTTTTT. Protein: CASSLRGGELFF.

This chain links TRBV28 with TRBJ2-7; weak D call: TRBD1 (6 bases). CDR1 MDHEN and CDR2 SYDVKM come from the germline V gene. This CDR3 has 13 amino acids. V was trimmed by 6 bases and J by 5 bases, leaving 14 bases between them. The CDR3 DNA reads TGTGCCAGCAGCCAGATTCACAGGGACGAGCAGTACTTC. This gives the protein CASSQIHRDEQYF.

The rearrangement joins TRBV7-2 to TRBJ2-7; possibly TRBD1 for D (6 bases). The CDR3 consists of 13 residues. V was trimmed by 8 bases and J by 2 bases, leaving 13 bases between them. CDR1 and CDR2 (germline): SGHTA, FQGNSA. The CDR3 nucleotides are TGTGCCAGCGGAAGGACAGTCACCTACGAGCAGTACTTC. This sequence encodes CASGRTVTYEQYF.

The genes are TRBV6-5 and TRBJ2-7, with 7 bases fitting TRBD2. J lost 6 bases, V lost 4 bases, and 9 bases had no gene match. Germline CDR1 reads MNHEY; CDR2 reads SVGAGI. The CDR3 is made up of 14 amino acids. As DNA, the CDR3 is TGTGCCAGCAGTTTATCGGGAGGACGCATCGAGCAGTACTTC. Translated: CASSLSGGRIEQYF.

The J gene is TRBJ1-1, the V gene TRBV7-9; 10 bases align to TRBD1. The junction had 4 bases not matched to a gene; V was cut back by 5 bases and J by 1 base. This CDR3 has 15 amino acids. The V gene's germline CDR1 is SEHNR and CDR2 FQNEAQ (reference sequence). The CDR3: CASSPGQGRNTEAFF. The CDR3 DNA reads TGTGCCAGCAGCCCGGGACAGGGGAGGAACACTGAAGCTTTCTTT.

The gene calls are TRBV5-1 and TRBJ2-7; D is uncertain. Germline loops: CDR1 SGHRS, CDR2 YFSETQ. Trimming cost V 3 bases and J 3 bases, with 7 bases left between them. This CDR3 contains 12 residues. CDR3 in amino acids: CASSSPSYEQYF. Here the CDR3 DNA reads TGCGCCAGCAGCTCCCCCAGCTACGAGCAGTACTTC.

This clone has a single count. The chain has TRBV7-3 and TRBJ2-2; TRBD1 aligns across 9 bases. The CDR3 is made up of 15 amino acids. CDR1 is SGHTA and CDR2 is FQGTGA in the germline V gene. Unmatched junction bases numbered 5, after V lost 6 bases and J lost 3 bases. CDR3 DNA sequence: TGTGCCAGCAGTCGGGACAGGGAGTACACCGGGGAGCTGTTTTTT. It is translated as CASSRDREYTGELFF.

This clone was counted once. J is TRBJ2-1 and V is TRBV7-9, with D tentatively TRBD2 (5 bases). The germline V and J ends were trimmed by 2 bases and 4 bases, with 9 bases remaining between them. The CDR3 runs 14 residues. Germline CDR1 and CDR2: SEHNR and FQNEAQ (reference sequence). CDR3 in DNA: TGTGCCAGCAGCTTACGGGGAAGTTACAATGAGCAGTTCTTC. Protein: CASSLRGSYNEQFF.

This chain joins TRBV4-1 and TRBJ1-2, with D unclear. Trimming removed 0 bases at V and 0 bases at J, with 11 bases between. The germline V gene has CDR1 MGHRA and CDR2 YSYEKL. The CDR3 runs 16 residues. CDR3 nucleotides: TGCGCCAGCAGCCAAGATCTAGGGAGGGCTAACTATGGCTACACCTTC. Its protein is CASSQDLGRANYGYTF.

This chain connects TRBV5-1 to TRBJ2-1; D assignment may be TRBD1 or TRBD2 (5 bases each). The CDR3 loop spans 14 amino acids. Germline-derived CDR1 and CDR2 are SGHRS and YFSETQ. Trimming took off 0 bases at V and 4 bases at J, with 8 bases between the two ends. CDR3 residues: CASSLEGPYNEQFF. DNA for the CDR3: TGCGCCAGCAGCTTGGAGGGACCATACAATGAGCAGTTCTTC.